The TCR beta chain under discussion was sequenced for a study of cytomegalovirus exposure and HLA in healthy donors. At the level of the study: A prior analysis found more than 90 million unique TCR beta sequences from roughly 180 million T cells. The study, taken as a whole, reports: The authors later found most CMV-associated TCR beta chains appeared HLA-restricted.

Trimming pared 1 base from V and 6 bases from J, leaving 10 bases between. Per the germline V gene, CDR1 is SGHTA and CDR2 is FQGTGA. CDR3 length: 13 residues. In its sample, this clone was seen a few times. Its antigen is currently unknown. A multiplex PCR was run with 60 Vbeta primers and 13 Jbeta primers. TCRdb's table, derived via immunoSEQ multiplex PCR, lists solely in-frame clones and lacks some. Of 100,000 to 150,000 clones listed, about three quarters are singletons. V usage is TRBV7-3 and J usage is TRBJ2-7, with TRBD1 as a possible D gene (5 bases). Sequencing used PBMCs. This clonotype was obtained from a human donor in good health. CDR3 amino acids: CASSLSQGAEQYF. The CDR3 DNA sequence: TGTGCCAGCAGCTTAAGCCAGGGTGCCGAGCAGTACTTC.